This entry lists 26 T cell receptor beta chains sequenced from one sample in a study of technical replicates of blood from a few donors. Clones were sequenced by immunoSEQ multiplex PCR, and TCRdb holds only the in-frame ones, with some missing. Among more than 75,000 clones listed, 96% were seen once. The specimen was T cells isolated from PBMCs. Receptor source: a human donor in good health.

The chain uses TRBV19 and TRBJ2-4; D unclear. CDR3 length equals 15 residues. Germline lookup yields CDR1 LNHDA and CDR2 SQIVND (reference sequence). Trimming removed 6 bases at V and 0 bases at J, with 12 bases between. The CDR3 sequence: CASRISSGAKNIQYF. CDR3 DNA: TGTGCCAGTAGAATTTCCTCGGGAGCCAAAAACATTCAGTACTTC.

The rearrangement joins TRBV29-1 to TRBJ2-7, with D possibly being TRBD2 (6 bases). Germline assignment: CDR1 SQVTM and CDR2 ANQGSEA. The CDR3 is made up of 16 amino acids. Trimming left V 4 bases short and J 0 bases short, with 19 bases between. CDR3 nucleotide sequence: TGCAGCGTTGGGGGTTTGCGTCGGCGGGACTCCTACGAGCAGTACTTC. Its translation is CSVGGLRRRDSYEQYF.

The CDR3 here is CASREQGRGTDTQYF. The CDR3 nucleotides read TGTGCCAGCAGAGAACAGGGCCGGGGCACAGATACGCAGTATTTT. The chain joins TRBV5-6 to TRBJ2-3; possibly TRBD1 for D (6 bases). Trimming pared 5 bases from V and 1 base from J, leaving 14 bases between. The CDR3 runs 15 residues. Looked up from germline, CDR1 is SGHDT and CDR2 is YYEEEE.

This clone has a handful of counts. The V call is TRBV19, the J call TRBJ2-7; 7 bases map to TRBD2. Trimming cost V 3 bases and J 6 bases; bases outside gene matches: 11. The CDR3 length is 15 residues. CDR1 and CDR2 (germline): LNHDA, SQIVND (reference sequence). The CDR3 DNA reads as TGTGCCAGTAGTATTCACCTAGCGGCGCAGTCCGAGCAGTACTTC. It translates to CASSIHLAAQSEQYF. The whole variable domain, filled in from reference TRBV19 and TRBJ2-7, reads DGGITQSPKYLFRKEGQNVTLSCEQNLNHDAMYWYRQDPGQGLRLIYYSQIVNDFQKGDIAEGYSVSREKKESFPLTVTSAQKNPTAFYLCASSIHLAAQSEQYFGPGTRLTVT.

This chain joins TRBV19 and TRBJ1-1; perhaps TRBD1 as D (6 bases). Per the germline V gene, CDR1 is LNHDA and CDR2 is SQIVND (reference sequence). The CDR3 length is 12 residues. V was pared by 7 bases and J by 7 bases, with 13 bases between. DNA for the CDR3: TGTGCCAGTACCCAGGGGTTTAGTGAAGCTTTCTTT. It translates to CASTQGFSEAFF. The entire variable domain, with the rest obtained from reference TRBV19 and TRBJ1-1, is as follows: DGGITQSPKYLFRKEGQNVTLSCEQNLNHDAMYWYRQDPGQGLRLIYYSQIVNDFQKGDIAEGYSVSREKKESFPLTVTSAQKNPTAFYLCASTQGFSEAFFGQGTRLTVV.

This sequence joins TRBV2 and TRBJ2-1; 11 nucleotides agree with TRBD2. Germline V gives CDR1 SNHLY, CDR2 FYNNEI. Trimming at V came to 4 bases and at J to 4 bases, leaving 6 bases not matched to a gene. There are 16 residues in the CDR3. CDR3 sequence reads: CASSGASGRSYNEQFF. In DNA form, the CDR3 reads TGTGCCAGCAGTGGGGCTAGCGGGAGGTCTTACAATGAGCAGTTCTTC. The complete variable domain, with remaining parts taken from reference TRBV2 and TRBJ2-1, reads EPEVTQTPSHQVTQMGQEVILRCVPISNHLYFYWYRQILGQKVEFLVSFYNNEISEKSEIFDDQFSVERPDGSNFTLKIRSTKLEDSAMYFCASSGASGRSYNEQFFGPGTRLTVL.

For this clone: This same CDR3 is encoded by further DNA sequences in the sample. V gene TRBV30 combines with J gene TRBJ2-5, with TRBD1 matching over 7 bases. CDR1 GTSNPN and CDR2 SVGIG come from the germline V gene (reference sequence). Trimming removed 0 bases from V and 5 bases from J; junction bases left unmatched: 3. CDR3 length: 13 amino acids. This chain's CDR3 is CAWSVQGLETQYF. For the CDR3, the DNA is TGTGCCTGGAGTGTACAGGGGCTCGAGACCCAGTACTTC.

The sample holds one count of this clone. The chain is built from TRBV2 and TRBJ2-7; 11 nucleotides align to TRBD1. With V trimmed by 2 bases and J by 9 bases, 9 bases remained unmatched. The CDR3 loop spans 15 amino acids. In germline, CDR1 is SNHLY, CDR2 FYNNEI. The CDR3 coding sequence is TGTGCCAGCAGTGAAAAGGGACAGGGGGTCCTGGGGCAGTACTTC. Translation gives CASSEKGQGVLGQYF.

The chain couples TRBV30 to TRBJ1-2; D unclear. The CDR3 extends over 13 amino acids. Germline V gene data show CDR1 as GTSNPN and CDR2 as SVGIG (reference sequence). Trimming removed 0 bases at V and 3 bases at J, with 8 bases between. CDR3 residues: CAWSVRGYYGYTF. In nucleotides, the CDR3 is TGTGCCTGGAGTGTACGAGGGTACTATGGCTACACCTTC.

A note on this clone: This same CDR3 is encoded by further DNA sequences in the sample. This chain's CDR3 is CASSRDRETDTQYF. The CDR3 DNA is TGTGCCAGCAGTAGGGACAGGGAAACAGATACGCAGTATTTT. The V gene is TRBV6-4, the J gene TRBJ2-3, with TRBD1 matching over 9 bases. This CDR3 is built from 14 residues. The junction had 3 bases not matched to a gene; V was cut back by 5 bases and J by 3 bases. Germline V gene sequence: CDR1 MRHNA, CDR2 SNTAGT.

V and J are TRBV28 and TRBJ2-2; 10 bases are shared with TRBD1. The CDR3 contains 13 residues. The J segment lost 7 bases and the V segment lost 6 bases, leaving 2 bases of the junction unmatched. Germline-derived CDR1 and CDR2 are MDHEN and SYDVKM. CDR3 in amino acids: CASRRTGGGELFF. The CDR3 DNA is TGTGCCAGCAGACGGACAGGGGGCGGGGAGCTGTTTTTT.

This rearrangement joins TRBV7-2 to TRBJ2-1; tentative D call: TRBD2 (6 bases). The V and J ends lost 7 bases and 4 bases respectively, with 14 bases between them. This CDR3 region has 14 residues. From germline, CDR1 is SGHTA and CDR2 FQGNSA. CDR3 coding DNA: TGTGCCAGCACCCGGGACTTAAATTACAATGAGCAGTTCTTC. Protein: CASTRDLNYNEQFF.

This rearrangement joins TRBV30 to TRBJ1-2, with D perhaps matching TRBD1 (6 bases). Germline values: CDR1 GTSNPN, CDR2 SVGIG (reference sequence). The CDR3 totals 12 residues. With 4 bases removed from V and 6 bases from J, the gap between germline ends came to 12 bases. CDR3 bases: TGTGCCTGGAACCAGGGGATGCATGGCTACACCTTC. Translating it yields CAWNQGMHGYTF.

This clone has a single count. The CDR3 reads CASSLGGQTDTQYF. The CDR3 DNA is TGTGCCAGCAGCTTAGGGGGGCAGACAGATACGCAGTATTTT. The chain carries TRBV7-9 and TRBJ2-3; TRBD1 is a possible D gene (6 bases). CDR1 and CDR2 (germline): SEHNR, FQNEAQ (reference sequence). V lost 1 base to trimming and J lost 3 bases, with 8 bases between them. The CDR3 loop spans 14 amino acids.

The count of this clone is one. The V gene is TRBV14, the J gene TRBJ2-7; D gene uncertain. The V and J ends lost 4 bases and 5 bases respectively, with 6 bases between them. Germline CDR1 SGHDN, CDR2 FVKESK. This CDR3 comprises 11 residues. CDR3 amino acids: CASSLLDEQYF. As DNA, the CDR3 is TGTGCCAGCAGCCTCCTCGACGAGCAGTACTTC.

V usage is TRBV28 and J usage is TRBJ2-3; D is possibly TRBD1 (6 bases). The CDR3 contains 16 residues. Germline-derived CDR1 and CDR2 are MDHEN and SYDVKM. V was pared by 3 bases and J by 0 bases, with 13 bases between. CDR3: CASSFRGSRSTDTQYF. The DNA for the CDR3 is TGTGCCAGCAGTTTCAGGGGCTCACGTAGCACAGATACGCAGTATTTT.

The chain recombines TRBV27 with TRBJ1-1; D is undetermined. The ends were cut back, 2 bases at V and 2 bases at J, with 9 bases in the middle. CDR1 MNHEY and CDR2 SMNVEV come from the germline V gene (reference sequence). The CDR3 loop spans 14 amino acids. The CDR3 sequence: CASSLGPGNTEAFF. In nucleotides, the CDR3 is TGTGCCAGCAGTTTAGGGCCGGGAAACACTGAAGCTTTCTTT.

V is TRBV6-5 and J is TRBJ1-2; 7 nucleotides agree with TRBD1. CDR1 and CDR2 from the germline V gene are MNHEY and SVGAGI. With 11 bases clipped from V and 0 bases from J, the junction kept 3 bases outside the gene matches. The CDR3 runs to 12 residues. In nucleotides, the CDR3 is TGTGCCTGCACAGGGGCTAACTATGGCTACACCTTC. It yields the protein CACTGANYGYTF.

The V call is TRBV7-3, the J call TRBJ2-3, with TRBD2 matching 10 bases. V gave up 4 bases and J gave up 4 bases; unmatched junction bases: 2. Germline CDR1 and CDR2: SGHTA and FQGTGA. This CDR3 comprises 14 residues. CDR3 DNA sequence: TGTGCCAGCAGCTCCCTAGCGGGAGCAGATACGCAGTATTTT. Amino acids: CASSSLAGADTQYF.

This clone was found a few times. This rearrangement joins TRBV5-6 to TRBJ2-2, with TRBD2 as a possible D gene (9 bases). The CDR3 loop spans 19 amino acids. V lost 1 base and J 6 bases, leaving 25 bases between the germline ends. CDR1 and CDR2 (germline): SGHDT, YYEEEE. The CDR3 DNA reads TGTGCCAGCAGCTTGTTTTTCGGCGGGCTAGCGGGACAGGCCGGGGAGCTGTTTTTT. Protein sequence: CASSLFFGGLAGQAGELFF.

The J gene is TRBJ2-3, the V gene TRBV6-6, with 7 positions matching TRBD2. CDR1 MNHNY and CDR2 SVGAGI come from the germline V gene (reference sequence). The V segment lost 7 bases and the J segment 2 bases; nucleotides outside the gene matches: 6. The CDR3 is made up of 14 amino acids. The CDR3 coding sequence is TGTGCCAGCATGAGCCGGGACTACACAGATACGCAGTATTTT. Residues: CASMSRDYTDTQYF.

This rearrangement joins TRBV5-6 to TRBJ2-3, with no clear D. The CDR3 spans 13 residues. The ends were cut back, 0 bases at V and 6 bases at J, with 8 bases in the middle. Per the germline V gene, CDR1 is SGHDT and CDR2 is YYEEEE. The CDR3 protein is CASSLAPRDTQYF. The CDR3 bases are TGTGCCAGCAGCTTGGCCCCCCGGGATACGCAGTATTTT.

The chain is built from TRBV6-1 and TRBJ1-1; TRBD1 matches 7 bases. Germline assignment: CDR1 MNHNS and CDR2 SASEGT. V lost 8 bases, J lost 8 bases, and 11 bases stayed unmatched. The CDR3 contains 13 residues. CDR3 loop: CASQTGVGPEAFF. CDR3 nucleotide sequence: TGTGCCAGCCAAACAGGGGTTGGGCCCGAAGCTTTCTTT.

This chain links TRBV10-3 with TRBJ2-7, with TRBD2 identical over 7 bases. Germline trimming cut 4 bases from V and 2 bases from J; bases unmatched to any gene: 5. The V gene's germline CDR1 is ENHRY and CDR2 SYGVKD. This CDR3 comprises 14 residues. The CDR3 region is CAISASSGTYEQYF. CDR3 DNA sequence: TGTGCCATCAGTGCATCTAGCGGCACCTACGAGCAGTACTTC.

J is TRBJ2-1 and V is TRBV9, with TRBD2 matching 8 bases. Trimming took 2 bases from V and 3 from J; bases not matched to a gene: 7. Germline CDR1 is SGDLS and CDR2 is YYNGEE. The length of the CDR3 is 16 residues. CDR3 bases: TGTGCCAGCAGCGTGTCATCGGGGGGGTTCTACAATGAGCAGTTCTTC. This encodes CASSVSSGGFYNEQFF.

The CDR3 region has the DNA TGCGCCAGCAGCTTCGGGGGGCTCGGGCTTGGAGCGGGGGTTTCCTACGAGCAGTACTTC. This sequence encodes CASSFGGLGLGAGVSYEQYF. The rearrangement joins TRBV5-1 to TRBJ2-7; TRBD2 agrees at 8 bases. CDR1 and CDR2 from the germline V gene are SGHRS and YFSETQ. Losses at the gene ends were 2 bases for V and 1 base for J; bases not matched to a gene: 20. The CDR3 extends over 20 amino acids. Drawing the rest from reference TRBV5-1 and TRBJ2-7, the complete variable domain is KAGVTQTPRYLIKTRGQQVTLSCSPISGHRSVSWYQQTPGQGLQFLFEYFSETQRNKGNFPGRFSGRQFSNSRSEMNVSTLELGDSALYLCASSFGGLGLGAGVSYEQYFGPGTRLTVT.